This TCR beta chain was obtained from a study of blood T cell repertoires in COVID-19. Germline CDR1 and CDR2: MNHEY and SVGAGI. Trimming cost V 0 bases and J 0 bases, with 6 bases left between them. This CDR3 spans 15 amino acids. The table came from immunoSEQ multiplex PCR; TCRdb's copy has only in-frame clones and leaves some out. This sample has about 110,000 clones; less than 85% occur once, and the top ten carry roughly 4.7%. The sample consisted of peripheral blood. V gene TRBV6-5 combines with J gene TRBJ2-4; D is possibly TRBD2 (5 bases). The receptor comes from a human donor in a cohort sampled during active or convalescent COVID-19. The CDR3 DNA reads as TGTGCCAGCAGTTACTCGGGAGCAGCCAAAAACATTCAGTACTTC. This sequence encodes CASSYSGAAKNIQYF.